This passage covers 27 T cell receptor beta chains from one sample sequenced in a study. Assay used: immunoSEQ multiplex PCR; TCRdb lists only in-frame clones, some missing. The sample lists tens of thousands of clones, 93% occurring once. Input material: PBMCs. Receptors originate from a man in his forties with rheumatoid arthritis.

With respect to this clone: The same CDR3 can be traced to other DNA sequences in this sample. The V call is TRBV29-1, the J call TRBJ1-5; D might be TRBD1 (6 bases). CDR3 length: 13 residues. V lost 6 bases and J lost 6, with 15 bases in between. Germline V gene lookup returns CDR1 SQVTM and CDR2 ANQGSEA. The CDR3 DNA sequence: TGCAGCGTGAGGTGGGGGGCCGCTCAGCCCCAGCATTTT. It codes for CSVRWGAAQPQHF.

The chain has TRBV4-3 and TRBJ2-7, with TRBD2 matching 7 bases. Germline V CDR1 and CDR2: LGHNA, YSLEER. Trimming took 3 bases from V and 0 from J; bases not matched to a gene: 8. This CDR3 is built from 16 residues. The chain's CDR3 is CASSQRASGVSYEQYF. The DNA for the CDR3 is TGCGCCAGCAGCCAGCGGGCTAGCGGAGTCTCCTACGAGCAGTACTTC.

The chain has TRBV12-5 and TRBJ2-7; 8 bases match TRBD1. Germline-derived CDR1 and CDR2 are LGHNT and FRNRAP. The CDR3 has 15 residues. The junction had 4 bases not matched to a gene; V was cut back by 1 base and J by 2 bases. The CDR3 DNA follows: TGTGCTAGTGGTTTGGAGCCAGGGGGCCCCTACGAGCAGTACTTC. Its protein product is CASGLEPGGPYEQYF. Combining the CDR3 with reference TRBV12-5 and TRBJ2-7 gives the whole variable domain DARVTQTPRHKVTEMGQEVTMRCQPILGHNTVFWYRQTMMQGLELLAYFRNRAPLDDSGMPKDRFSAEMPDATLATLKIQPSEPRDSAVYFCASGLEPGGPYEQYFGPGTRLTVT.

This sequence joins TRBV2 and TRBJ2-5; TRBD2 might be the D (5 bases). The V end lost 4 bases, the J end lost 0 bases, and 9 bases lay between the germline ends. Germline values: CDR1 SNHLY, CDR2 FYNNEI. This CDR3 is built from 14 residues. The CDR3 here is CASSVGGYQETQYF. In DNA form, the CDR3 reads TGTGCCAGCAGTGTAGGAGGCTACCAAGAGACCCAGTACTTC.

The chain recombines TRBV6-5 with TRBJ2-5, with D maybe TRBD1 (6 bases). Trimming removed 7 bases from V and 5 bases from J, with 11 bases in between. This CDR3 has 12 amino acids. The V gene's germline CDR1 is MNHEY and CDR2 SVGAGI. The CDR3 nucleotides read TGTGCCAGCACCGAAAGGGGGGAGACCCAGTACTTC. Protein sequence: CASTERGETQYF.

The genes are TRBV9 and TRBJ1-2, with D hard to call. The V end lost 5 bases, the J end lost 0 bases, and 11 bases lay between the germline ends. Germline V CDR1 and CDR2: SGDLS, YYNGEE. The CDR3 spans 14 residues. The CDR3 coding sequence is TGTGCCAGCAGAGCGACACTATCTAACTATGGCTACACCTTC. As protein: CASRATLSNYGYTF.

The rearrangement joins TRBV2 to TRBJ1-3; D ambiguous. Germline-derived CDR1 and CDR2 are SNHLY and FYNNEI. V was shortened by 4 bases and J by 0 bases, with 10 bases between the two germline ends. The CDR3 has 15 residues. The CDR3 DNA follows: TGTGCCAGCAGTGTAAACCGACTCTCTGGAAACACCATATATTTT. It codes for CASSVNRLSGNTIYF.

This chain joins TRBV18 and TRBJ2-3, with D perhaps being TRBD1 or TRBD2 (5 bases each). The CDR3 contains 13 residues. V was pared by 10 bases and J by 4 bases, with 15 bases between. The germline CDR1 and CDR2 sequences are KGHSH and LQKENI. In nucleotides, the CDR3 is TGTGCCACCGCTTTAACGGGACCAGATACGCAGTATTTT. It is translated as CATALTGPDTQYF.

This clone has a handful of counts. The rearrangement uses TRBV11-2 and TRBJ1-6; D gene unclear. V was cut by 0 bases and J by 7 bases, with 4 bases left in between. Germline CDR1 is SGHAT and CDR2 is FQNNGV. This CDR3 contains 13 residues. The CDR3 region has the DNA TGTGCCAGCAGCTTAGATCTAAATTCACCCCTCCACTTT. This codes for CASSLDLNSPLHF. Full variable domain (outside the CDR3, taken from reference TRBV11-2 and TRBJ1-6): EAGVAQSPRYKIIEKRQSVAFWCNPISGHATLYWYQQILGQGPKLLIQFQNNGVVDDSQLPKDRFSAERLKGVDSTLKIQPAKLEDSAVYLCASSLDLNSPLHFGNGTRLTVT.

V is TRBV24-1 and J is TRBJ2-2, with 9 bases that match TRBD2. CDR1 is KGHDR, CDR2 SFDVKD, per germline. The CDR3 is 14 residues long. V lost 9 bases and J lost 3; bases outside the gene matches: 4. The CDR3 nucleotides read TGTGCCACCCGAGCTAGCGGGGACACCGGGGAGCTGTTTTTT. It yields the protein CATRASGDTGELFF.

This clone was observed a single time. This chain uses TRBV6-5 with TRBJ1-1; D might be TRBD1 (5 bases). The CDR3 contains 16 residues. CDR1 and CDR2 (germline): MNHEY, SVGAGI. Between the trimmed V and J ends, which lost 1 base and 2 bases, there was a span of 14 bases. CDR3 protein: CASSYWSSRVNTEAFF. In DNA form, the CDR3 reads TGTGCCAGCAGTTACTGGAGTAGCAGGGTTAACACTGAAGCTTTCTTT.

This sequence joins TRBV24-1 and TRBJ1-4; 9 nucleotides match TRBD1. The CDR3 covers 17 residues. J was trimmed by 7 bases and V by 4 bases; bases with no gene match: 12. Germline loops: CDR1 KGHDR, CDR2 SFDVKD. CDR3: CATSDPRPDRGTEKLFF. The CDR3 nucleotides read TGTGCCACCAGTGACCCCAGACCCGACAGGGGGACTGAAAAACTGTTTTTT.

CDR3 residues: CASTVRAGDAYEQYF. CDR3 sequence (DNA): TGTGCCAGCACCGTCAGAGCGGGGGATGCCTACGAGCAGTACTTC. V gene TRBV6-5 combines with J gene TRBJ2-7; 8 nucleotides match TRBD2. Germline-derived CDR1 and CDR2 are MNHEY and SVGAGI. Germline trimming cut 7 bases from V and 2 bases from J; bases unmatched to any gene: 10. The CDR3 covers 15 residues.

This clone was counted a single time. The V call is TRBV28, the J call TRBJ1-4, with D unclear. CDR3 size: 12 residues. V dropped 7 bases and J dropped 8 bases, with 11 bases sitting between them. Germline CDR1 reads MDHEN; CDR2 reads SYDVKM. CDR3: CASTSSVEKLFF. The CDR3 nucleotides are TGTGCCAGCACTAGTTCGGTAGAAAAACTGTTTTTT. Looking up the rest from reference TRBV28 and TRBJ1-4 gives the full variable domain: DVKVTQSSRYLVKRTGEKVFLECVQDMDHENMFWYRQDPGLGLRLIYFSYDVKMKEKGDIPEGYSVSREKKERFSLILESASTNQTSMYLCASTSSVEKLFFGSGTQLSVL.

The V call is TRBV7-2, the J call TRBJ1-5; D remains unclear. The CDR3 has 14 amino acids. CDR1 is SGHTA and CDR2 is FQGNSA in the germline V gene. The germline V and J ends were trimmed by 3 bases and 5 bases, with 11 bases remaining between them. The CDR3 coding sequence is TGTGCCAGCAGCTTGATTAGCGGGGATCAGCCCCAGCATTTT. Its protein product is CASSLISGDQPQHF.

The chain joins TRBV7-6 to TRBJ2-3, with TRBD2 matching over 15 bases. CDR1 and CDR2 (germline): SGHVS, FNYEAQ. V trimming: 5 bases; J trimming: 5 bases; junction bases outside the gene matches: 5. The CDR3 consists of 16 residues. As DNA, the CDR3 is TGTGCCAGCAGCCGCGGACTAGCGGGAGGGATAGATACGCAGTATTTT. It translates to CASSRGLAGGIDTQYF.

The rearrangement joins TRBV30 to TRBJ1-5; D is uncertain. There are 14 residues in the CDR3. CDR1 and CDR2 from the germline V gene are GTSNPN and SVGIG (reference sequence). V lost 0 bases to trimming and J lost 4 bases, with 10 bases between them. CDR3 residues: CAWSVSTLNQPQHF. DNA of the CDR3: TGTGCCTGGAGTGTAAGTACACTAAATCAGCCCCAGCATTTT.

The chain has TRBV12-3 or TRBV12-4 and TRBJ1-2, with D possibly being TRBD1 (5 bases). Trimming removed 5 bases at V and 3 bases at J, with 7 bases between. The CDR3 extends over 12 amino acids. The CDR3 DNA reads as TGTGCCAGCAGTCAGGGAGACTATGGCTACACCTTC. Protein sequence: CASSQGDYGYTF.

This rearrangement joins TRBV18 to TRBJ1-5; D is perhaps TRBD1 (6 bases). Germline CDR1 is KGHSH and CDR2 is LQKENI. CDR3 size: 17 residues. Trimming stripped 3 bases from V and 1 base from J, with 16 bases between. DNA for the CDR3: TGTGCCAGCTCACCGAGGGCTGGCGGGGGCAGCAATCAGCCCCAGCATTTT. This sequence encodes CASSPRAGGGSNQPQHF.

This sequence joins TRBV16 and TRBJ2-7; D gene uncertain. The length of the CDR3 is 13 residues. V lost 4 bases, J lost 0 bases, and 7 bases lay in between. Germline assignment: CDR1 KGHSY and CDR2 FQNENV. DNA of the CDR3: TGTGCCAGCAGCCCCGTGACCTCCTACGAGCAGTACTTC. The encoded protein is CASSPVTSYEQYF.

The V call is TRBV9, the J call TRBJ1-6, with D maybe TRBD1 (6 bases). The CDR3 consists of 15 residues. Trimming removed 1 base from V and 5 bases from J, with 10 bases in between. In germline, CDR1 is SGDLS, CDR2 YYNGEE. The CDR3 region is CASSVTGTHNSPLHF. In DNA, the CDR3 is TGTGCCAGCAGCGTAACAGGGACCCATAATTCACCCCTCCACTTT.

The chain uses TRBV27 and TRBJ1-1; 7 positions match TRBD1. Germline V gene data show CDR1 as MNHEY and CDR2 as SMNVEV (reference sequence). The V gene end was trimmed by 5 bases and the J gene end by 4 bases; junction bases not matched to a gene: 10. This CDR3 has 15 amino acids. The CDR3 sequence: CASSLIDRAGTEAFF. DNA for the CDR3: TGTGCCAGCAGTCTCATCGACAGGGCAGGCACTGAAGCTTTCTTT.

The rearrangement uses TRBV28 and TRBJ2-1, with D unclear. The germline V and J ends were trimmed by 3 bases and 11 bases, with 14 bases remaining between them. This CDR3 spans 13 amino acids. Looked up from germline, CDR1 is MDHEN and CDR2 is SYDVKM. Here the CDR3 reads CASSLTQPQKQFF. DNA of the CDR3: TGTGCCAGCAGTTTGACCCAACCACAGAAGCAGTTCTTC.

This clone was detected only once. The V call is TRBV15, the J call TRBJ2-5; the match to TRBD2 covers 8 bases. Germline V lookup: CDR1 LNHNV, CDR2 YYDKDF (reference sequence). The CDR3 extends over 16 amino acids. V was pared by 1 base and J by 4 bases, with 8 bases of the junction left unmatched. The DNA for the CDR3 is TGTGCCACCAGCAGAGTTGACGGGAGGGCCGGAGAGACCCAGTACTTC. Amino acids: CATSRVDGRAGETQYF.

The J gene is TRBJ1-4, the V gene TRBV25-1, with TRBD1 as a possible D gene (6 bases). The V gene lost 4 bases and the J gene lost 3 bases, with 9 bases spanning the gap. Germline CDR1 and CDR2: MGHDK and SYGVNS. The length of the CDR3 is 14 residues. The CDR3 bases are TGTGCCAGCAGTGGGACAGAAGCTAATGAAAAACTGTTTTTT. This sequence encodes CASSGTEANEKLFF.

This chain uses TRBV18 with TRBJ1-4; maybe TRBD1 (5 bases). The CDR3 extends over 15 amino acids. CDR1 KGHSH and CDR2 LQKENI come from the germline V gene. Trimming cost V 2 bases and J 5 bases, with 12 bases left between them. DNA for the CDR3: TGTGCCAGCTCACCATTCGGACAACCGAATGAAAAACTGTTTTTT. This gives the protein CASSPFGQPNEKLFF.

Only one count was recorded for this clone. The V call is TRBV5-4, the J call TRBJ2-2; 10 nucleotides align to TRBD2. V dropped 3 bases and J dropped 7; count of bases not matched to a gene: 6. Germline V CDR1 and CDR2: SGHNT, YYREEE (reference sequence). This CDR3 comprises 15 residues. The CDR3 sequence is CASSYSGGALGELFF. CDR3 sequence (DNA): TGTGCCAGCAGCTACAGCGGGGGGGCCCTCGGGGAGCTGTTTTTT. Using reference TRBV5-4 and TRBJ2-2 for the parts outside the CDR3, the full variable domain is ETGVTQSPTHLIKTRGQQVTLRCSSQSGHNTVSWYQQALGQGPQFIFQYYREEENGRGNFPPRFSGLQFPNYSSELNVNALELDDSALYLCASSYSGGALGELFFGEGSRLTVL.